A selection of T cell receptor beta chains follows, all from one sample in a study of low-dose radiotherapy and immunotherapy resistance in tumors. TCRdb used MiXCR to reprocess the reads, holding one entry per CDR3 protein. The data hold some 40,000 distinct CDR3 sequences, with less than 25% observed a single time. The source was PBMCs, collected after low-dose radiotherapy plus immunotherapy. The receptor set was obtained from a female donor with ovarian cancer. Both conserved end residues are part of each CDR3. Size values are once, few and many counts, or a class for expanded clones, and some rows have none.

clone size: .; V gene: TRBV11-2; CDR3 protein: CASSRGTSGTPTSYNEQFF
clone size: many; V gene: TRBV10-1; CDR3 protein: CASSDVGQIDEQYF
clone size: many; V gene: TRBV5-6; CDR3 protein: CASSSGLPRNEQFF
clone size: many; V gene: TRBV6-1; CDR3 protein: CASRARQGGGRQETQYF
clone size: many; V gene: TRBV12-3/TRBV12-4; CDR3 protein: CASSPTSGQGYTGELFF
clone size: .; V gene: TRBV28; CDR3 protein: CASSRERGQPQHF
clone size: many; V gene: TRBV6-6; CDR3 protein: CASSDRGRSYEQYF
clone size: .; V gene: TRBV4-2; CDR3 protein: CASSQEDRAGSYEQYF
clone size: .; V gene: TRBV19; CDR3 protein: CASSTTGAETQYF
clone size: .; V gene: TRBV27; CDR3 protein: CASSLFRLAGGLETQYF
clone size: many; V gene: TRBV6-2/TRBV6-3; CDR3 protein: CASMSTAQGATDTQYF
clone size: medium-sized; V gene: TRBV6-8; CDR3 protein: CASRVAEGTGKENEQFF
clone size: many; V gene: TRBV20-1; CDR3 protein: CSARAANTEAFF
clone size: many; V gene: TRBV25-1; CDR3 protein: CASSELGEYEQYF
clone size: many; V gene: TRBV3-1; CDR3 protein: CASSHKGMRDGYTF
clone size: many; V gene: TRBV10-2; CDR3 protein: CASRQGEEVDSGNTIYF
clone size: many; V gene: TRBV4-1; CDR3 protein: CASSHTGLAGGTDTQYF
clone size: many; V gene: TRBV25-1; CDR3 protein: CASSANSKGGYSNQPQHF
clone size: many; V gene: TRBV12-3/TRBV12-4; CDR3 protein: CASSPHTYQETQYF
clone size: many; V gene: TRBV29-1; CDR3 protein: CSVYRVGYEQYF
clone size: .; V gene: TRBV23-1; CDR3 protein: CASSPRDRGPPGGANVLTF
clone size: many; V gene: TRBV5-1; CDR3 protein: CASSLVARSNTEAFF
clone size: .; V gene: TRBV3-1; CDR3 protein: CASSSLQGYEQYF
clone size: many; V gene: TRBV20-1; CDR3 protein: CSASLRTGQRADTQYF
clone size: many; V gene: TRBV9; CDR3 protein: CASSPGGIQPQHF
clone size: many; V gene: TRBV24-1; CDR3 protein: CATSESGTGVVGVQFF
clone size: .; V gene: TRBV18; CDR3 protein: CASSLDQGPYEQYF
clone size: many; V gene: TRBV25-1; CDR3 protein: CASSASAGTGSFHTGELFF
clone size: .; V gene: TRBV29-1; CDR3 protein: CSAGLQETQYF
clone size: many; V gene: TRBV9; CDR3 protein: CASRGVDSSGANVLTF
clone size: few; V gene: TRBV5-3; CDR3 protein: CASSGAVDLLYGYTF
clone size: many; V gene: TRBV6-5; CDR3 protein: CASTQDRRNYGYTF
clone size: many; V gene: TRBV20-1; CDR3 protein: CSVPGQGLWNTEAFF
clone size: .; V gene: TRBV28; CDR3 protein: CASSSWDHKNIQYF
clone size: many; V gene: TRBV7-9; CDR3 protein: CASSDRDIKRTDTQYF